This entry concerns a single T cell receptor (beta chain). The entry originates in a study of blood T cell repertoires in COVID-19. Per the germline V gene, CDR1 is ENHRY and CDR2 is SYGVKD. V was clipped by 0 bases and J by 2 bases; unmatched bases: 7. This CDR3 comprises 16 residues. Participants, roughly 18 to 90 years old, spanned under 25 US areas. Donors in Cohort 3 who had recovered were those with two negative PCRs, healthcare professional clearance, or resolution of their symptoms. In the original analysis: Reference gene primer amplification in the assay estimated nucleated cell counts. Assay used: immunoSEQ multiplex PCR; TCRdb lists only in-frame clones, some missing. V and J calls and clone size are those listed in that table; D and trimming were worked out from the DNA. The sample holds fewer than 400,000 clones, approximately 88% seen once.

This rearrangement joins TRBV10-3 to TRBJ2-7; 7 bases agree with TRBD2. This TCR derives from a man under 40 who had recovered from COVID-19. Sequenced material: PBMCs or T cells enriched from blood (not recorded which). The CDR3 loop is CAISESGRERPYEQYF. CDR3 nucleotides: TGTGCCATCAGTGAGTCGGGGAGGGAAAGACCCTACGAGCAGTACTTC.